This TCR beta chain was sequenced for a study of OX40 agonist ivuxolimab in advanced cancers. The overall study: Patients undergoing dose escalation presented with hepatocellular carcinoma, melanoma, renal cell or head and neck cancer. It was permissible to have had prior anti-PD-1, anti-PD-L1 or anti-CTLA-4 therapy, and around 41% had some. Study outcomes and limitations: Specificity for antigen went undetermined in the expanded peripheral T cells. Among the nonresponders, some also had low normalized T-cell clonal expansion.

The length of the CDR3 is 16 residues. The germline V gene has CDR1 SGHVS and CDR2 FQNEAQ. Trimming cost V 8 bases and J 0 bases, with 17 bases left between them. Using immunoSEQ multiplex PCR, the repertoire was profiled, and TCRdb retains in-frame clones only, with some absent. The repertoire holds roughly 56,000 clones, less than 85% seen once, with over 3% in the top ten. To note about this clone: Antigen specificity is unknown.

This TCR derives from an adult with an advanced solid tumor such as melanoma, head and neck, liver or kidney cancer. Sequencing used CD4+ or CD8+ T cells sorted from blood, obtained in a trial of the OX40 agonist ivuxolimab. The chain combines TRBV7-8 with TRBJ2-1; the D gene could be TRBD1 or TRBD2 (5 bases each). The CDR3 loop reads CASGTGTLVSYNEQFF. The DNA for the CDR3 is TGTGCCAGCGGCACCGGGACGCTTGTCTCCTACAATGAGCAGTTCTTC. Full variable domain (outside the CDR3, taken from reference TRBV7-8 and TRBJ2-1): GAGVSQSPRYKVAKRGQDVALRCDPISGHVSLFWYQQALGQGPEFLTYFQNEAQLDKSGLPSDRFFAERPEGSVSTLKIQRTQQEDSAVYLCASGTGTLVSYNEQFFGPGTRLTVL.